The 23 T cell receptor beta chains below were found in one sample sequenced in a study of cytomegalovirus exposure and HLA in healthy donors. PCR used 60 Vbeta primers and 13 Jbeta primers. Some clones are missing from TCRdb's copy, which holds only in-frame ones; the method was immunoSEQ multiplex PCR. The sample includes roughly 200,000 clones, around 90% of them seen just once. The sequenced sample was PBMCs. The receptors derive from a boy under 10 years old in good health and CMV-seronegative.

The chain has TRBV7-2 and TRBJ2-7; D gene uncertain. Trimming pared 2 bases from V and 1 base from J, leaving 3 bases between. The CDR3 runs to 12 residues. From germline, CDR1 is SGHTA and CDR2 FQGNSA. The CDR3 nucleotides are TGTGCCAGCAGCTTACCGTCCTACGAGCAGTACTTC. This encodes CASSLPSYEQYF.

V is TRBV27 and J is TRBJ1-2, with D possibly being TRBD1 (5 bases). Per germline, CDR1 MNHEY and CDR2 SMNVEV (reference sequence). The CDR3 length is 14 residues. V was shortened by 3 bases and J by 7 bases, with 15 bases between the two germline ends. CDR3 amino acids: CASSFGGGIGGYTF. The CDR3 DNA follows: TGTGCCAGCAGTTTTGGGGGGGGAATCGGTGGCTACACCTTC.

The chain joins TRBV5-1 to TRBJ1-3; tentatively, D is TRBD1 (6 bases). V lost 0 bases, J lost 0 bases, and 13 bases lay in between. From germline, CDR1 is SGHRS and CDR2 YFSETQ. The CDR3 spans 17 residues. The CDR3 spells CASSLEGTRYSGNTIYF. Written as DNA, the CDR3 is TGCGCCAGCAGCTTGGAAGGGACACGTTACTCTGGAAACACCATATATTTT.

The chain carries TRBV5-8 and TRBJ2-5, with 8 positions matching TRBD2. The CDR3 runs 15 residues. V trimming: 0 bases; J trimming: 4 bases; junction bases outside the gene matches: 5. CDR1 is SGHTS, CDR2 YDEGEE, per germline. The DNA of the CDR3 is TGTGCCAGCAGCTTGGCCTCGGGGGGGAGAGAGACCCAGTACTTC. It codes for CASSLASGGRETQYF.

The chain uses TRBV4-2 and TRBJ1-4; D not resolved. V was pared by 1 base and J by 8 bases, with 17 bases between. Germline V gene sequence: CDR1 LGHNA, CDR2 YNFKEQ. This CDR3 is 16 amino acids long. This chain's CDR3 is CASSQVGRVIREKLFF. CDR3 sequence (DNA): TGTGCCAGCAGCCAAGTAGGGCGGGTAATACGGGAAAAACTGTTTTTT.

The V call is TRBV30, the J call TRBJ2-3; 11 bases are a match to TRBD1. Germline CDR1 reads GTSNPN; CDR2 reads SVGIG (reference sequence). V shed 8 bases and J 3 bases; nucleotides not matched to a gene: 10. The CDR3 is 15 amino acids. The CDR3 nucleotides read TGTGCCCGGACAGGGGGCGCGGGTTCTACAGATACGCAGTATTTT. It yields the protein CARTGGAGSTDTQYF.

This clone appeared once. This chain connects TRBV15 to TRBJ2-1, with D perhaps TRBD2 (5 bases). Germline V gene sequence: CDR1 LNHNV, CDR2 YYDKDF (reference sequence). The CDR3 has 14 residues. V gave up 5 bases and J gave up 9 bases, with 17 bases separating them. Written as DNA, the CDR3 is TGTGCCACCAGCTTTGGACTTGCCTTTATTGAGCAGTTCTTC. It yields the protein CATSFGLAFIEQFF.

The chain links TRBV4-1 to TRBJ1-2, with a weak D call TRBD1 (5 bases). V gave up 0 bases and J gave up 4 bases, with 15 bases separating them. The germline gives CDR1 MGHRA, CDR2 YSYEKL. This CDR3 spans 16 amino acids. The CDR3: CASSQDLGRATYGYTF. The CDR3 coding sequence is TGCGCCAGCAGCCAAGATCTGGGCAGGGCCACCTATGGCTACACCTTC.

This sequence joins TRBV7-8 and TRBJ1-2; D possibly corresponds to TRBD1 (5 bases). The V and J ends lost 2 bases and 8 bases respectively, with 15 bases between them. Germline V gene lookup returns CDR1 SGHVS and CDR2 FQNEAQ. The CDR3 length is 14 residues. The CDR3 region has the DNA TGTGCCAGCAGCTTAAAGGGGCAGGCTGGGGGCTACACCTTC. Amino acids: CASSLKGQAGGYTF.

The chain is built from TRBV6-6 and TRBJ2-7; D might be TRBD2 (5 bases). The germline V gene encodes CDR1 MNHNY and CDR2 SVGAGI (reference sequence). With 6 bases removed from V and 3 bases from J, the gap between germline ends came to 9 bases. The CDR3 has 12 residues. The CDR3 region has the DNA TGTGCCAGCAGAACGGGAAACTACGAGCAGTACTTC. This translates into CASRTGNYEQYF.

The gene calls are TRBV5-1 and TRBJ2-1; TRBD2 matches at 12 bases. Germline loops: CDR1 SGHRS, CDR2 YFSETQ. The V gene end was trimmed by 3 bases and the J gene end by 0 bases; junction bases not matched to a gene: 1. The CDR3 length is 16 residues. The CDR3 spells CASSSSGGASYNEQFF. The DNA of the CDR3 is TGCGCCAGCAGCTCTAGCGGGGGGGCCTCCTACAATGAGCAGTTCTTC.

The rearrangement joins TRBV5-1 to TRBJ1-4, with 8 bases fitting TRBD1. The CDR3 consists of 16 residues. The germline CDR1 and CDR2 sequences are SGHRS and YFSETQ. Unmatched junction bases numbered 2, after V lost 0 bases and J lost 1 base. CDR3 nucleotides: TGCGCCAGCAGCTTGGAACAGGGGGGAACTAATGAAAAACTGTTTTTT. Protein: CASSLEQGGTNEKLFF.

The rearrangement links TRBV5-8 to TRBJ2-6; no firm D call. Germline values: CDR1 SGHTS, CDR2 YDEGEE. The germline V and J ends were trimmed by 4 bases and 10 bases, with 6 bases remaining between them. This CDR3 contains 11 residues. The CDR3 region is CASSPQNVLTF. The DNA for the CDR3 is TGTGCCAGCAGCCCGCAGAACGTCCTGACTTTC.

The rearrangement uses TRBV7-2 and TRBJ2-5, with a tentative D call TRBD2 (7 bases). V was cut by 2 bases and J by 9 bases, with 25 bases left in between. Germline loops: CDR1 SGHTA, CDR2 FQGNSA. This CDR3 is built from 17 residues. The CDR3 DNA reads TGTGCCAGCAGCTTAAATTTGGGAGGAGTCCAAGGGGGGGCCCAGTACTTC. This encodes CASSLNLGGVQGGAQYF.

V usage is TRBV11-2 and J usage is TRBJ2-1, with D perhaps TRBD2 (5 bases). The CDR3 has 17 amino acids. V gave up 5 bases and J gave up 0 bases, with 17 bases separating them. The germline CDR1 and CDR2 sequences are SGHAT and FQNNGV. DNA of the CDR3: TGTGCCAGCAGCGAGGGTCCTGGCGCGGGCTCCTACAATGAGCAGTTCTTC. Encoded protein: CASSEGPGAGSYNEQFF.

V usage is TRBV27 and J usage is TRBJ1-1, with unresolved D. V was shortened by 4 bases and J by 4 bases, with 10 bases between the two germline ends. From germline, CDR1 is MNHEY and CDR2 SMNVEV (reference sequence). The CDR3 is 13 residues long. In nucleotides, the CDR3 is TGTGCCAGCAGTTCGAGGCTACTCACTGAAGCTTTCTTT. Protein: CASSSRLLTEAFF.

The CDR3 DNA follows: TGCGCCAGCAGCTTGGTGAAGTTCGGGGTGGGTAATGAAAAACTGTTTTTT. Translation gives CASSLVKFGVGNEKLFF. The chain carries TRBV5-1 and TRBJ1-4; D is unclear. Germline CDR1 reads SGHRS; CDR2 reads YFSETQ. The CDR3 runs to 17 residues. V lost 0 bases, J lost 4 bases, and 16 bases lay in between.

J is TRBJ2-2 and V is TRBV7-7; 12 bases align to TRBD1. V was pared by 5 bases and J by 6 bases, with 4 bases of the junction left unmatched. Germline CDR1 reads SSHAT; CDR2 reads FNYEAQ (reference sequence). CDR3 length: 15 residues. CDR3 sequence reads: CASSLGTGGSGELFF. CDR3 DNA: TGTGCCAGCAGCCTAGGGACAGGGGGCTCCGGGGAGCTGTTTTTT. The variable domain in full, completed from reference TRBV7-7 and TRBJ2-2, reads GAGVSQSPRYKVTKRGQDVTLRCDPISSHATLYWYQQALGQGPEFLTYFNYEAQPDKSGLPSDRFSAERPEGSISTLTIQRTEQRDSAMYRCASSLGTGGSGELFFGEGSRLTVL.

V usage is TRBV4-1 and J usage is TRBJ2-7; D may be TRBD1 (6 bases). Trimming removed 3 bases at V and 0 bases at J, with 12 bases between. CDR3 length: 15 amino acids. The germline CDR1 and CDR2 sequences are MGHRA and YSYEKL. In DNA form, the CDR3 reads TGCGCCAGCAGCCAGCAGGGGCCTAGCTCCTACGAGCAGTACTTC. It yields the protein CASSQQGPSSYEQYF.

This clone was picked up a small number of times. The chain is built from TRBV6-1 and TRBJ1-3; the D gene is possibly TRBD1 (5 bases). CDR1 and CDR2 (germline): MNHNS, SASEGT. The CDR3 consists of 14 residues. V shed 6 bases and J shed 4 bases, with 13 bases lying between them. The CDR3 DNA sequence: TGTGCCAGCAGGGCCGGGGACTCAGGAAACACCATATATTTT. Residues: CASRAGDSGNTIYF.

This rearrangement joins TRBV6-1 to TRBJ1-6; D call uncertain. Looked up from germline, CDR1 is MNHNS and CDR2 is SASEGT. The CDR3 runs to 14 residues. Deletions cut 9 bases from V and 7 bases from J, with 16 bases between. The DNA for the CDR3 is TGTGCCAGTGTTGAGCGTGTGGAGAATTCACCCCTCCACTTT. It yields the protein CASVERVENSPLHF.

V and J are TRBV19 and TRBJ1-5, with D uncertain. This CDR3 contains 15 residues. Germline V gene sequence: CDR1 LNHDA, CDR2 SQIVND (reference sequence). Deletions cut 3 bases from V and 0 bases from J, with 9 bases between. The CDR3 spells CASSMYTYSNQPQHF. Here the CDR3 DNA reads TGTGCCAGTAGTATGTACACATATAGCAATCAGCCCCAGCATTTT.

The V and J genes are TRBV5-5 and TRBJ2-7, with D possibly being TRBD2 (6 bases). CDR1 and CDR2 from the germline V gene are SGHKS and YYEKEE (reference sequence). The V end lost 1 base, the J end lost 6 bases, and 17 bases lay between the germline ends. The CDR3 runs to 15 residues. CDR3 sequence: CASSLRGKLPGEQYF. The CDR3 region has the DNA TGTGCCAGCAGCTTGCGCGGGAAGCTACCAGGCGAGCAGTACTTC.